A selection of T cell receptor beta chains follows, all from one sample in a study of control samples from healthy donors and cancer patients. Measured with immunoSEQ multiplex PCR; TCRdb has only the in-frame clones, and not every one. The sample comprises about 70,000 clones, about 94% of which are singletons, and around 2.8% rests with the top ten. Sequenced material: blood. Source of these receptors: a woman younger than 45 in good health. Both conserved end residues are trimmed from each CDR3.

J gene: TRBJ1-5
V gene: TRBV6-5
CDR3 protein: ASSYGGASQPQH

J gene: TRBJ1-5
V gene: TRBV7-9
CDR3 protein: ASSPAAGNQPQH

J gene: TRBJ2-1
V gene: TRBV28
CDR3 protein: ASSLQGSYNEQF

J gene: TRBJ1-1
V gene: TRBV29-1
CDR3 protein: SVSPQGNTEAF

J gene: TRBJ1-4
V gene: TRBV12-3/TRBV12-4
CDR3 protein: ASSLKGAEKLF

J gene: TRBJ1-6
V gene: TRBV7-9
CDR3 protein: ASSLPNSPLH

J gene: TRBJ1-1
V gene: TRBV11-3
CDR3 protein: ASSFDGTAGNTEAF

J gene: TRBJ1-6
V gene: TRBV2
CDR3 protein: ASSRYGGNNSPLH

J gene: TRBJ1-1
V gene: TRBV7-8
CDR3 protein: ASSLSGMMNTEAF

J gene: TRBJ1-1
V gene: TRBV12-5
CDR3 protein: ASGPGGAQNTEAF

J gene: TRBJ2-2
V gene: TRBV2
CDR3 protein: ASGAGVFGTGELF

J gene: TRBJ1-1
V gene: TRBV3-1/TRBV3-2
CDR3 protein: ASSHAAVGAF

J gene: TRBJ1-3
V gene: TRBV3-1/TRBV3-2
CDR3 protein: ASSQVAVENTIY

J gene: TRBJ1-2
V gene: TRBV4-1
CDR3 protein: ASSLGGGVGYGYT

J gene: TRBJ2-7
V gene: TRBV7-5
CDR3 protein: ARCITNEQY

J gene: TRBJ2-7
V gene: TRBV25-1
CDR3 protein: ASSECVWGGRSYEQY

J gene: TRBJ1-1
V gene: TRBV30
CDR3 protein: AWSVRGHPLVRATNTEAF

J gene: TRBJ1-2
V gene: TRBV2
CDR3 protein: ASKRGSGYGYT

J gene: TRBJ1-2
V gene: TRBV28
CDR3 protein: ASTPGGVSLYGYT

J gene: TRBJ1-5
V gene: TRBV11-3
CDR3 protein: ASSLPRFGHQPQH

J gene: TRBJ1-4
V gene: TRBV6-5
CDR3 protein: ASSPRGVTNEKLF

J gene: TRBJ1-4
V gene: TRBV12-3/TRBV12-4
CDR3 protein: ASTLTPEKLF

J gene: TRBJ1-4
V gene: TRBV6-5
CDR3 protein: ASSPETGRREKLF

J gene: TRBJ1-5
V gene: TRBV12-3/TRBV12-4
CDR3 protein: ASSLSGDQPQH

J gene: TRBJ2-2
V gene: TRBV11-3
CDR3 protein: ASSPGLAWGNAGELF

J gene: TRBJ2-6
V gene: TRBV27
CDR3 protein: ASSFGPGANVLT

J gene: TRBJ2-1
V gene: TRBV9
CDR3 protein: ASTGGAENEQF

J gene: TRBJ1-5
V gene: TRBV7-2
CDR3 protein: ASSTPNQPQH

J gene: TRBJ1-1
V gene: TRBV3-1/TRBV3-2
CDR3 protein: ASSQGLRQTEAF

J gene: TRBJ1-2
V gene: TRBV20-1
CDR3 protein: SARQGYGYT

J gene: TRBJ1-1
V gene: TRBV5-1
CDR3 protein: ASSQGTGEGNTEAF

J gene: TRBJ1-2
V gene: TRBV6-5
CDR3 protein: ASSRTALYGYT

J gene: TRBJ1-1
V gene: TRBV18
CDR3 protein: ASQGNTEAF

J gene: TRBJ1-3
V gene: TRBV7-2
CDR3 protein: ASSNTRDRGRPGNTIY

J gene: TRBJ2-3
V gene: TRBV11-3
CDR3 protein: ASSLEIGDTQY

J gene: TRBJ1-1
V gene: TRBV2
CDR3 protein: ASSDFGGGANTEAF

J gene: TRBJ1-6
V gene: TRBV5-1
CDR3 protein: ASSLDRAGRYNSPLH

J gene: TRBJ1-1
V gene: TRBV5-6
CDR3 protein: ASRQGPREAF

J gene: TRBJ1-5
V gene: TRBV2
CDR3 protein: ASSGQGLSQPQH

J gene: TRBJ1-1
V gene: TRBV30
CDR3 protein: AWTTPGRYTEAF

J gene: TRBJ1-1
V gene: TRBV5-1
CDR3 protein: ASSFGQGGTEAF

J gene: TRBJ1-6
V gene: TRBV3-1/TRBV3-2
CDR3 protein: ASSQGDRVRH

J gene: TRBJ2-1
V gene: TRBV19
CDR3 protein: ASRPRGPLRNEQF

J gene: TRBJ1-2
V gene: TRBV4-2
CDR3 protein: ASSQEELDRGYGYT

J gene: TRBJ2-3
V gene: TRBV25-1
CDR3 protein: ASSGGLATQY

J gene: TRBJ1-5
V gene: TRBV7-9
CDR3 protein: ARGTAIPPGSNQPQH

J gene: TRBJ1-6
V gene: TRBV24-1
CDR3 protein: ATSVSANSPLH

J gene: TRBJ1-1
V gene: TRBV4-2
CDR3 protein: ASSRSRQGDTEAF

J gene: TRBJ2-1
V gene: TRBV28
CDR3 protein: ASKSGNEQF

J gene: TRBJ1-2
V gene: TRBV7-2
CDR3 protein: ASSFGQRGGYT

J gene: TRBJ2-5
V gene: TRBV14
CDR3 protein: ASSRTLETQY

J gene: TRBJ2-2
V gene: TRBV19
CDR3 protein: ASRRGQGVDTGELF

J gene: TRBJ2-2
V gene: TRBV18
CDR3 protein: ASSPSGTGRGTGELF

J gene: TRBJ1-1
V gene: TRBV30
CDR3 protein: AWSVPNTEAF

J gene: TRBJ2-2
V gene: TRBV7-2
CDR3 protein: ASSLGVYWRGSTGELF